The 13 T cell receptor beta chains listed next were all sequenced from one sample in a study of T cell changes during pregnancy in multiple sclerosis. Produced via immunoSEQ multiplex PCR; TCRdb's table is partial and in-frame only. The sample has tens of thousands of clones; over 75% are singletons. The material sequenced was CD8+ T cells from peripheral blood mononuclear cells, taken after pregnancy. These receptor sequences come from a female donor with multiple sclerosis, enrolled in a pregnancy study.

This chain uses TRBV9 with TRBJ2-1; a possible D gene is TRBD2 (7 bases). Germline values: CDR1 SGDLS, CDR2 YYNGEE. This CDR3 has 13 amino acids. V lost 6 bases and J lost 8, with 15 bases in between. CDR3 sequence: CASNKGGLDEQFF. The CDR3 DNA reads TGTGCCAGCAACAAGGGGGGGCTCGATGAGCAGTTCTTC.

This chain joins TRBV6-5 and TRBJ1-1; D is uncertain. Germline CDR1 is MNHEY and CDR2 is SVGAGI. The CDR3 has 12 residues. The V end lost 5 bases, the J end lost 5 bases, and 9 bases lay between the germline ends. The CDR3 protein is CASSRPGTEAFF. CDR3 in DNA: TGTGCCAGCAGTCGACCGGGGACTGAAGCTTTCTTT.

This rearrangement joins TRBV19 to TRBJ2-7, with 8 bases that match TRBD2. V was clipped by 3 bases and J by 4 bases; unmatched bases: 5. In germline, CDR1 is LNHDA, CDR2 SQIVND (reference sequence). This CDR3 has 14 residues. CDR3 protein: CASSITSGSYEQYF. The CDR3 DNA reads as TGTGCCAGTAGTATCACAAGCGGGAGTTACGAGCAGTACTTC.

The V gene is TRBV7-2, the J gene TRBJ2-1, with 9 bases fitting TRBD2. CDR3 size: 14 residues. V trimming: 4 bases; J trimming: 6 bases; junction bases outside the gene matches: 4. The germline V gene encodes CDR1 SGHTA and CDR2 FQGNSA. The CDR3 is CASSYPGLANEQFF. The CDR3 DNA reads as TGTGCCAGCAGCTACCCGGGACTAGCCAATGAGCAGTTCTTC. Combining the CDR3 with reference TRBV7-2 and TRBJ2-1 gives the whole variable domain GAGVSQSPSNKVTEKGKDVELRCDPISGHTALYWYRQSLGQGLEFLIYFQGNSAPDKSGLPSDRFSAERTGGSVSTLTIQRTQQEDSAVYLCASSYPGLANEQFFGPGTRLTVL.

This CDR3 is CASSIEQGALEQYF. The CDR3 DNA sequence: TGTGCCAGTAGTATAGAACAGGGGGCATTGGAGCAGTACTTC. This chain links TRBV19 with TRBJ2-7; 9 nucleotides align to TRBD1. CDR3 length: 14 residues. The V gene end was trimmed by 0 bases and the J gene end by 7 bases; junction bases not matched to a gene: 4. The V gene's germline CDR1 is LNHDA and CDR2 SQIVND (reference sequence).

This chain joins TRBV19 and TRBJ2-7; 7 nucleotides align to TRBD2. Germline V gene sequence: CDR1 LNHDA, CDR2 SQIVND (reference sequence). The CDR3 is 13 residues long. The V segment lost 3 bases and the J segment 4 bases; nucleotides outside the gene matches: 3. CDR3 DNA: TGTGCCAGTAGTATGACTAGCAGGTACGAGCAGTACTTC. It translates to CASSMTSRYEQYF.

The J gene is TRBJ2-3, the V gene TRBV6-5, with a weak D call TRBD2 (6 bases). CDR3 length: 14 residues. V dropped 2 bases and J dropped 2 bases, with 8 bases sitting between them. The germline gives CDR1 MNHEY, CDR2 SVGAGI. The DNA for the CDR3 is TGTGCCAGCAGTTACGCGGGGCCCACAGATACGCAGTATTTT. This translates into CASSYAGPTDTQYF.

Only one count was recorded for this clone. The chain combines TRBV7-9 with TRBJ2-7; TRBD1 matches at 9 bases. Looked up from germline, CDR1 is SEHNR and CDR2 is FQNEAQ (reference sequence). The CDR3 is 12 amino acids. After removal of 6 bases from V and 7 bases from J, the junction contained 4 bases not matched to a gene. In nucleotides, the CDR3 is TGTGCCAGCAGTTCACAGGGGGCGGAGCAGTACTTC. It codes for CASSSQGAEQYF.

The chain combines TRBV7-9 with TRBJ2-1; D is ambiguous. The CDR3 contains 14 residues. Germline V gene data show CDR1 as SEHNR and CDR2 as FQNEAQ (reference sequence). V was clipped by 1 base and J by 5 bases, with 9 bases between them. CDR3 sequence (DNA): TGTGCCAGCAGCTTAGGTGGTGGCAACAATGAGCAGTTCTTC. It encodes CASSLGGGNNEQFF. Complete variable domain (other parts from reference TRBV7-9 and TRBJ2-1): DTGVSQNPRHKITKRGQNVTFRCDPISEHNRLYWYRQTLGQGPEFLTYFQNEAQLEKSRLLSDRFSAERPKGSFSTLEIQRTEQGDSAMYLCASSLGGGNNEQFFGPGTRLTVL.

The chain recombines TRBV19 with TRBJ2-7; D remains ambiguous. Germline-derived CDR1 and CDR2 are LNHDA and SQIVND (reference sequence). The V gene lost 3 bases and the J gene lost 1 base, with 13 bases spanning the gap. The CDR3 runs to 15 residues. This CDR3 reads CASSMRPDGSYEQYF. CDR3 DNA: TGTGCCAGTAGTATGAGGCCAGATGGGTCCTACGAGCAGTACTTC. The complete variable domain, with remaining parts taken from reference TRBV19 and TRBJ2-7, reads DGGITQSPKYLFRKEGQNVTLSCEQNLNHDAMYWYRQDPGQGLRLIYYSQIVNDFQKGDIAEGYSVSREKKESFPLTVTSAQKNPTAFYLCASSMRPDGSYEQYFGPGTRLTVT.

J is TRBJ2-3 and V is TRBV10-3; the D is unclear. The V gene lost 0 bases and the J gene lost 6 bases, with 13 bases spanning the gap. The CDR3 sequence is 15 residues long. Germline CDR1 ENHRY, CDR2 SYGVKD. The CDR3 spells CAISESLSAGDTQYF. The CDR3 bases are TGTGCCATCAGTGAGTCGTTATCAGCCGGGGATACGCAGTATTTT.

The gene calls are TRBV4-2 and TRBJ2-1; TRBD2 aligns across 11 bases. CDR3 size: 16 residues. Per the germline V gene, CDR1 is LGHNA and CDR2 is YNFKEQ. With V trimmed by 0 bases and J by 2 bases, 0 bases remained unmatched. CDR3 residues: CASSQETSGAYNEQFF. CDR3 nucleotides: TGTGCCAGCAGCCAAGAGACTAGCGGGGCCTACAATGAGCAGTTCTTC.

V and J are TRBV6-4 and TRBJ2-1; 11 bases match TRBD2. The CDR3 covers 15 residues. The germline CDR1 and CDR2 sequences are MRHNA and SNTAGT. V was clipped by 6 bases and J by 6 bases; unmatched bases: 7. For the CDR3, the DNA is TGTGCCAGCAGCGAGACTAGCGGGATAACCAATGAGCAGTTCTTC. It translates to CASSETSGITNEQFF.